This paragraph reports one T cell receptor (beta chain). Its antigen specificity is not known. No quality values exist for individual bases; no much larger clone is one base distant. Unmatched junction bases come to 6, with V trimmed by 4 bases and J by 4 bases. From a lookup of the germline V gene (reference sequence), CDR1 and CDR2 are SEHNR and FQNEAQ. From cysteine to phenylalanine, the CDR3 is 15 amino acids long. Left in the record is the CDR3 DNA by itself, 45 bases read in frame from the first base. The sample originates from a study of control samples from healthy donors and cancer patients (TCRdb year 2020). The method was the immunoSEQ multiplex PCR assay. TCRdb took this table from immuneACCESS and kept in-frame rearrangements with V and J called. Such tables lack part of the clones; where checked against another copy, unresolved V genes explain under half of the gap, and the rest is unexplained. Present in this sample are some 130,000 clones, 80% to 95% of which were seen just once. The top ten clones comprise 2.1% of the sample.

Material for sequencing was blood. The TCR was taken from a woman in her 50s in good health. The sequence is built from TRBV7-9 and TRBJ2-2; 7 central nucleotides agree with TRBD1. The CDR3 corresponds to CASSSPGQPTGELFF. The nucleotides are TGTGCCAGCAGCTCCCCGGGACAGCCCACCGGGGAGCTGTTTTTT.